Listed below are T cell receptor beta chains from one sample, sequenced in a study of blood T cell repertoires in COVID-19. Clones were read by immunoSEQ multiplex PCR, and TCRdb kept only the in-frame ones, dropping some. The data show over 200,000 clones, with 88% seen just once and 2.5% to 3.5% held by the top ten. The sequenced sample consisted of peripheral blood. Every receptor here comes from a woman aged 60 to 75 with acute or convalescent COVID-19. The CDR3 runs from the conserved cysteine through the conserved F or W. A D gene is named only where the DNA matches it firmly. Size is stated for part of the rows, as once, few or many counts, or as a class when the clone is expanded.

TRBD2	TRBV7-2	.	TRBJ2-7	TGTGCCAGCAGCGCCCCCGGACTAGCGGGGGACTACGAGCAGTACTTC	CASSAPGLAGDYEQYF
TRBD2	TRBV2	.	TRBJ2-6	TGTGCCAAAAGACTAGCGGGAGCCTCTGGGGCCAACGTCCTGACTTTC	CAKRLAGASGANVLTF
.	TRBV7-9	.	TRBJ1-1	TGTGCCAGCAGCTTGGGAGCCGGGGAGGGGGAGAACACTGAAGCTTTCTTT	CASSLGAGEGENTEAFF
.	TRBV2	.	TRBJ1-3	TGTGCCAGCAGGCCAACAGGGTTGGGAAACACCATATATTTT	CASRPTGLGNTIYF
TRBD1	TRBV6-5	.	TRBJ1-2	TGTGCCAGCAGTTACAACCAGGGGGTACGTGATGGCTACACCTTC	CASSYNQGVRDGYTF
.	TRBV18	.	TRBJ2-1	TGTGCCAGCTCACCATATTCCTACAATGAGCAGTTCTTC	CASSPYSYNEQFF
TRBD2	TRBV5-5	once	TRBJ2-3	TGTGCCAGCAGCTTGCCCGGGCTAGCGGGGTCCACAGATACGCAGTATTTT	CASSLPGLAGSTDTQYF
TRBD2	TRBV28	.	TRBJ2-1	TGTGCCAGCAGTTCTCGGACTAGCGGGAGAGGGAACGATGAGCAGTTCTTC	CASSSRTSGRGNDEQFF
.	TRBV2	.	TRBJ2-3	TGTGCCAGCAGCCAACAGGGCCTAACGACGGATACGCAGTATTTT	CASSQQGLTTDTQYF
.	TRBV19	.	TRBJ2-2	TGTGCCAGTAAGATTCAGGGGCAACGGTACACCGGGGAGCTGTTTTTT	CASKIQGQRYTGELFF
.	TRBV11-3	.	TRBJ2-1	TGTGCCAGCAGCAGGACTACAACGGGCTCCTACAATGAGCAGTTCTTC	CASSRTTTGSYNEQFF
TRBD1	TRBV27	.	TRBJ1-6	TGTGCCAGCAGTTTATATCCCCCGGGACAGGCTTCACCCCTCCACTTT	CASSLYPPGQASPLHF
.	TRBV20-1	.	TRBJ2-5	TGCAGTGCTAGTAGGTCTAGCGAGGAGACCCAGTACTTC	CSASRSSEETQYF
TRBD1	TRBV5-6	.	TRBJ1-4	TGTGCCAGCAGCCTGGGACAGGGGGAAGAAAAACTGTTTTTT	CASSLGQGEEKLFF
.	TRBV27	once	TRBJ1-5	TGTGCCAGCAGTACCAGGCCTAATCAGCCCCAGCATTTT	CASSTRPNQPQHF
.	TRBV2	once	TRBJ2-7	TGTGCCAGCAGTGACTGGCGGGTGGGGTACGAGCAGTACTTC	CASSDWRVGYEQYF
TRBD1	TRBV10-1	.	TRBJ1-5	TGCGCCAGCAGTGAGAGACAGGGACCCGGCAATCAGCCCCAGCATTTT	CASSERQGPGNQPQHF
TRBD1	TRBV6-5	.	TRBJ1-2	TGTGCCAGCAGTTACTCGGGGACAGGGGGCTATGGCTACACCTTC	CASSYSGTGGYGYTF
TRBD1	TRBV6-2/TRBV6-3	.	TRBJ1-4	TGTGCCAGCAGTCGCTTACAGGGGGCAAGGGAAAAACTGTTTTTT	CASSRLQGAREKLFF
TRBD2	TRBV2	.	TRBJ2-5	TGTGCCAGCATGGGACTAGCGGGGGTAGAGACCCAGTACTTC	CASMGLAGVETQYF
TRBD1	TRBV24-1	.	TRBJ2-5	TGTGCCACCAGTGACCCACAGGGGGCCCAAGAGACCCAGTACTTC	CATSDPQGAQETQYF
.	TRBV4-1	.	TRBJ2-3	TGCGCCAGCAGCCAAGATGGGAACCCGGGGGTTTACACCCAGACGACAGATACGCAGTATTTT	CASSQDGNPGVYTQTTDTQYF
TRBD1	TRBV10-3	once	TRBJ2-5	TGTGCCATCAGTGAGTCGAGGACAGGGGTGGAGACCCAGTACTTC	CAISESRTGVETQYF
TRBD1	TRBV6-5	.	TRBJ2-7	TGTGCCAGCAGACCGCAGGGGGACCCGTACGAGCAGTACTTC	CASRPQGDPYEQYF
.	TRBV7-7	once	TRBJ1-3	TGTGCTAGCAGCCCTGCGGGAGAAGGAAACACCATATATTTT	CASSPAGEGNTIYF
TRBD2	TRBV19	.	TRBJ2-3	TGTGCCAGTAGCCGAACAAGCGGGGAGAGCACAGATACGCAGTATTTT	CASSRTSGESTDTQYF
.	TRBV7-8	.	TRBJ1-2	TGTGCCAGCAGCCCACCAGGGGTTGAGAGTGGCTACACCTTC	CASSPPGVESGYTF
.	TRBV19	few	TRBJ1-1	TGTGCCAGTAGTATACCCCATACGGCAGGGAACACTGAAGCTTTCTTT	CASSIPHTAGNTEAFF
.	TRBV18	.	TRBJ1-4	TGTGCCAGCTCACCTGCTCTAGGTGAAAAACTGTTTTTT	CASSPALGEKLFF